This TCR beta chain appears in the sequencing data of a study of blood T cell repertoires in COVID-19. In the study overall: Sites in the United States, Italy and Spain provided acute and convalescent COVID-19 samples. PBMCs, B-cell-depleted T cells, or T cells were the source of the cDNA or gDNA that made up the material.

The authors' processing: Amplification with reference gene primers provided the estimates of nucleated cell counts. Using immunoSEQ multiplex PCR, the repertoire was profiled, and TCRdb retains in-frame clones only, with some absent. That table supplies the V and J calls and clone size; D and trimming were determined from the DNA. The sample contains 150,000 to 200,000 clones, roughly 86% of which appear only once. The CDR3 is 15 amino acids. The V gene's germline CDR1 is MNHEY and CDR2 SMNVEV (reference sequence). Trimming left V 2 bases short and J 0 bases short, with 10 bases between. This sequence joins TRBV27 and TRBJ1-1; TRBD1 is a possible D gene (6 bases). What was sequenced was peripheral blood. The sequence was obtained from a man in his 70s with acute or convalescent COVID-19. The CDR3 sequence: CASSLGRQVNTEAFF. The CDR3 DNA sequence: TGTGCCAGCAGTTTAGGGCGACAGGTGAACACTGAAGCTTTCTTT.